This TCR beta chain was found in a study of T-cell reconstitution after alpha-beta-depleted transplantation in children. This clonotype was seen only a few times. The antigen is not known. The ends were cut back, 2 bases at V and 1 base at J, with 8 bases in the middle. CDR1 SEHNR and CDR2 FQNEAQ come from the germline V gene (reference sequence). The CDR3 loop spans 14 amino acids. Overall study findings and caveats: The origin of alpha-beta T cells about two months after transplant was reportedly several hundred expanded graft clones. High day-60 TCRbeta diversity in some patients came from surviving recipient T cells and thymic progenitors.

Unique molecular identifiers featured in how the TCRbeta library was prepared. From the PCR reads, TCRdb called clonotypes with MiXCR, one entry per CDR3 protein. The sample lists 300,000 or so distinct CDR3 sequences, 23% occurring once. This chain joins TRBV7-9 and TRBJ2-5; no clear D. This clonotype originated in a male patient younger than 18 who had a stem cell transplant for acute lymphoblastic leukemia, so the T cells may come from the graft donor. The specimen was PBMCs, mostly from graft donor cells, collected 180 days after TCRalphabeta/CD19-depleted stem cell transplant. The DNA of the CDR3 is TGTGCCAGCAGCTTACTAACGGTCCAAGAGACCCAGTACTTC. It encodes CASSLLTVQETQYF.